This T cell receptor beta chain was captured by sequencing in a study of cytomegalovirus exposure and HLA in healthy donors. Study outcomes and limitations: Specificity for CMV antigens was confirmed in vitro for a few of the CMV-associated chains. The tendency of first-cohort TCR clusters to co-occur in the 120 or so validation repertoires emerged from a later analysis. The study listed roughly 160 cytomegalovirus-associated TCR beta chains.

Comments on this clone: Its specificity is not known.

The ends were cut back, 6 bases at V and 0 bases at J, with 11 bases in the middle. Germline loops: CDR1 MDHEN, CDR2 SYDVKM. The CDR3 runs 15 residues. The repertoire was sequenced with immunoSEQ multiplex PCR; TCRdb's copy has only in-frame clones and lacks some. The sample includes more than 250,000 clones, 86% of them seen just once. Sequencing was carried out using PBMCs. The V gene is TRBV28, the J gene TRBJ1-4; possible D gene TRBD1, 5 bases. This receptor was obtained from a woman between 18 and 30 years old in good health and CMV-seronegative. The CDR3 loop is CASSDSFATNEKLFF. DNA for the CDR3: TGTGCCAGCAGCGACAGCTTTGCAACTAATGAAAAACTGTTTTTT.